This entry is about one TCR beta chain. This CDR3 has 15 residues. CDR1 SGDLS and CDR2 YYNGEE come from the germline V gene. V was clipped by 0 bases and J by 8 bases, with 14 bases between them. The sample originates from a study of blood T cell repertoires in COVID-19. Study summary: PBMCs, B-cell-depleted T cells, or T cells were the source of the cDNA or gDNA that made up the material.

TCRdb keeps only in-frame clones here, not all; method: immunoSEQ multiplex PCR. The data show almost 400,000 clones, nearly 90% seen once. This receptor was taken from a woman in her thirties who had recovered from COVID-19. The chain links TRBV9 to TRBJ2-2; no definite D call. Sequenced sample: PBMCs or T cells enriched from blood (not recorded which). CDR3 in amino acids: CASSVELLPRGELFF. The CDR3 nucleotides are TGTGCCAGCAGCGTAGAACTTCTTCCTAGGGGGGAGCTGTTTTTT.